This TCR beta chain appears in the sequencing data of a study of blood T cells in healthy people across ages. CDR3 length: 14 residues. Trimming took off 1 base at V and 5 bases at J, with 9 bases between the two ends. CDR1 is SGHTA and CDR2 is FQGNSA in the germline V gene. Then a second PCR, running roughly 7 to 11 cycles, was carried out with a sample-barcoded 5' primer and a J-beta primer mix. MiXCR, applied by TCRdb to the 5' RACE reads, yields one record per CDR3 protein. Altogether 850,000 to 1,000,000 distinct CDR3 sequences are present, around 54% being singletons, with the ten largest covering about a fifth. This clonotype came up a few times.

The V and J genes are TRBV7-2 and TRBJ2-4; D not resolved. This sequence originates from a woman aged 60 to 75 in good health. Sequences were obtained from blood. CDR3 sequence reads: CASSLVLTENIQYF. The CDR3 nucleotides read TGTGCCAGCAGCTTAGTTCTCACGGAAAACATTCAGTACTTC.